These 24 T cell receptor beta chains came from one sample sequenced in a study of cytomegalovirus exposure and HLA in healthy donors (dated by TCRdb to the late 2010s). Libraries were prepared through the immunoSEQ multiplex PCR assay. The clones in this table, taken by TCRdb from immuneACCESS, are in-frame only. Not every clone is retained; where verified, under half of the shortfall comes from an unresolved V gene, and the cause of the rest is unknown. The sample includes hundreds of thousands of clones, with 80% to 90% observed a single time. The ten most abundant clones make up over 0.75% of the sample. The sequenced material came from PBMCs. These receptor sequences come from a woman aged 18 to 35 in good health and CMV-seronegative.

The chain combines TRBV5-1 with TRBJ1-5, with D possibly TRBD1 on 6 matching bases. The CDR3 is made up of 18 amino acids. Germline V gene sequence: CDR1 SGHRS, CDR2 YFSETQ. The germline V and J ends were trimmed by 0 bases and 4 bases, with 20 bases remaining between them. The CDR3 nucleotides read TGCGCCAGCAGCTTGGGGGCCTTTGGGACACCCCAAAATCAGCCCCAGCATTTT. Its protein is CASSLGAFGTPQNQPQHF.

V and J are TRBV28 and TRBJ2-3; D is perhaps TRBD1 (6 bases). Germline V lookup: CDR1 MDHEN, CDR2 SYDVKM. This CDR3 contains 15 residues. V lost 6 bases and J 7 bases, leaving 20 bases between the germline ends. The CDR3: CASSQLPHRVNTQYF. The DNA of the CDR3 is TGTGCCAGCAGCCAACTTCCTCACAGGGTAAATACGCAGTATTTT. The entire variable domain, with the rest obtained from reference TRBV28 and TRBJ2-3, is as follows: DVKVTQSSRYLVKRTGEKVFLECVQDMDHENMFWYRQDPGLGLRLIYFSYDVKMKEKGDIPEGYSVSREKKERFSLILESASTNQTSMYLCASSQLPHRVNTQYFGPGTRLTVL.

V and J are TRBV5-1 and TRBJ2-1; 7 bases map to TRBD1. CDR1 and CDR2 from the germline V gene are SGHRS and YFSETQ. V dropped 4 bases and J dropped 7; count of bases not matched to a gene: 8. The CDR3 is 14 amino acids. CDR3 region: CASSLGTEINEQFF. As DNA, the CDR3 is TGCGCCAGCAGCCTAGGGACAGAGATTAATGAGCAGTTCTTC.

The V gene is TRBV25-1, the J gene TRBJ2-6; D is ambiguous. V was trimmed by 2 bases and J by 0 bases, leaving 14 bases between them. CDR3 size: 18 residues. CDR1 is MGHDK and CDR2 is SYGVNS in the germline V gene. CDR3 residues: CASSERAGRPSGANVLTF. The CDR3 bases are TGTGCCAGCAGTGAAAGAGCAGGTCGTCCCTCTGGGGCCAACGTCCTGACTTTC.

The chain is built from TRBV28 and TRBJ2-5; D is undetermined. Deletions cut 8 bases from V and 5 bases from J, with 15 bases between. Germline assignment: CDR1 MDHEN and CDR2 SYDVKM. The CDR3 runs 13 residues. Here the CDR3 reads CASGGGPRETQYF. CDR3 sequence (DNA): TGTGCCAGCGGCGGTGGCCCTAGGGAGACCCAGTACTTC.

The chain combines TRBV5-5 with TRBJ2-1, with 7 bases aligning to TRBD1. The CDR3 consists of 14 residues. V was pared by 4 bases and J by 2 bases, with 3 bases of the junction left unmatched. Germline-derived CDR1 and CDR2 are SGHKS and YYEKEE (reference sequence). CDR3 DNA sequence: TGTGCCAGCAGCCGACAGGGTACCTACAATGAGCAGTTCTTC. Its protein product is CASSRQGTYNEQFF.

The chain links TRBV6-1 to TRBJ2-7, with D possibly matching TRBD2 (5 bases). Deletions cut 11 bases from V and 3 bases from J, with 11 bases between. Germline V gives CDR1 MNHNS, CDR2 SASEGT. The CDR3 totals 11 residues. The CDR3 sequence is CAGLGDYEQYF. The DNA for the CDR3 is TGTGCCGGATTGGGAGACTACGAGCAGTACTTC.

The chain carries TRBV2 and TRBJ1-2, with D tentatively TRBD1 (5 bases). The V and J ends lost 5 bases and 4 bases respectively, with 8 bases between them. Germline CDR1 reads SNHLY; CDR2 reads FYNNEI. The CDR3 has 12 residues. DNA of the CDR3: TGTGCCAGCAGTCCGGGACTCTATGGCTACACCTTC. Its protein product is CASSPGLYGYTF. Using reference TRBV2 and TRBJ1-2 for the parts outside the CDR3, the full variable domain is EPEVTQTPSHQVTQMGQEVILRCVPISNHLYFYWYRQILGQKVEFLVSFYNNEISEKSEIFDDQFSVERPDGSNFTLKIRSTKLEDSAMYFCASSPGLYGYTFGSGTRLTVV.

This chain links TRBV5-5 with TRBJ1-3; TRBD1 is a possible D gene (6 bases). Germline loops: CDR1 SGHKS, CDR2 YYEKEE (reference sequence). V lost 0 bases and J 8 bases, leaving 12 bases between the germline ends. The CDR3 length is 14 residues. The CDR3 DNA follows: TGTGCCAGCAGCTTGGGTGTAGGGGGAGACACCATATATTTT. Translated, it gives CASSLGVGGDTIYF.

The chain couples TRBV11-1 to TRBJ2-3, with TRBD1 as a possible D gene (5 bases). Trimming removed 1 base at V and 2 bases at J, with 13 bases between. Germline V gene sequence: CDR1 SGHAT, CDR2 FQDESV (reference sequence). This CDR3 has 16 amino acids. The CDR3 here is CASSLGWQGFTDTQYF. The CDR3 DNA reads as TGTGCCAGCAGCTTAGGCTGGCAGGGCTTCACAGATACGCAGTATTTT.

Comments on this clone: At one boundary the junction diverges from the germline segment, which might be a read error. The same CDR3 also results from other DNA sequences found in this sample. The chain uses TRBV4-1 and TRBJ2-2, with a tentative D call TRBD1 (6 bases). The CDR3 is made up of 18 amino acids. From germline, CDR1 is MGHRA and CDR2 YSYEKL. The CDR3 is CASSQEGHGTINTGELFF. CDR3 coding DNA: TGCGCCAGCAGCCAAGAGGGACACGGAACTATCAACACCGGAGAGCTGTTTTTT.

The J gene is TRBJ1-5, the V gene TRBV10-3; TRBD1 might be the D (5 bases). The CDR3 contains 18 residues. CDR1 and CDR2 from the germline V gene are ENHRY and SYGVKD. Trimming stripped 3 bases from V and 0 bases from J, with 18 bases between. The CDR3 bases are TGTGCCATCAGTGATGAGTTGGGGGGGGGATATAGCAATCAGCCCCAGCATTTT. Protein sequence: CAISDELGGGYSNQPQHF.

The V and J genes are TRBV5-1 and TRBJ2-3; TRBD2 aligns across 7 bases. The CDR3 spans 15 residues. V lost 2 bases, J lost 3 bases, and 6 bases stayed unmatched. CDR1 is SGHRS and CDR2 is YFSETQ in the germline V gene. The DNA for the CDR3 is TGCGCCAGCAGCTTCGGGGGGAGGCAAACAGATACGCAGTATTTT. This codes for CASSFGGRQTDTQYF.

This clone was seen just once. The junction shows a germline mismatch at one end, possibly a read error. The V call is TRBV30, the J call TRBJ2-1; D perhaps matches TRBD1 (5 bases). The CDR3 has 13 residues. Germline V CDR1 and CDR2: GTSNPN, SVGIG (reference sequence). The CDR3 DNA follows: TGTGCCTGGAGTGTCCAGGGTTTACTGCAGTCGGTCTTC. Translating gives CAWSVQGLLQSVF.

V is TRBV27 and J is TRBJ1-5; tentative D call: TRBD1 (6 bases). Trimming took off 8 bases at V and 1 base at J, with 21 bases between the two ends. CDR1 is MNHEY and CDR2 is SMNVEV in the germline V gene (reference sequence). This CDR3 is built from 17 residues. CDR3 sequence (DNA): TGTGCCAGCTCCCAGGCCGGGGGGGCGCTCAGCAATCAGCCCCAGCATTTT. Translation: CASSQAGGALSNQPQHF.

The V call is TRBV9, the J call TRBJ1-1, with D possibly being TRBD1 (5 bases). The germline V gene encodes CDR1 SGDLS and CDR2 YYNGEE. V dropped 2 bases and J dropped 3 bases, with 14 bases sitting between them. This CDR3 spans 15 amino acids. CDR3 DNA sequence: TGTGCCAGCAGCGTCTATAGGCCACAGGACACTGAAGCTTTCTTT. Amino acids: CASSVYRPQDTEAFF.

The chain is built from TRBV6-1 and TRBJ2-7; 11 nucleotides match TRBD2. The CDR3 extends over 15 amino acids. The J segment lost 4 bases and the V segment lost 1 base, leaving 3 bases of the junction unmatched. Germline CDR1 and CDR2: MNHNS and SASEGT. CDR3 DNA: TGTGCCAGCAGTGAAGTAGCGGGGGGGGTGTACGAGCAGTACTTC. Translated: CASSEVAGGVYEQYF.

V and J are TRBV9 and TRBJ1-2; TRBD1 agrees at 10 bases. The length of the CDR3 is 15 residues. V shed 0 bases and J 2 bases; nucleotides not matched to a gene: 1. Germline V gives CDR1 SGDLS, CDR2 YYNGEE. The CDR3 region has the DNA TGTGCCAGCAGCGTAGCGGGACAGGGGAACTATGGCTACACCTTC. It encodes CASSVAGQGNYGYTF.

This clone was recorded a few times. Here the CDR3 reads CASSLGGTGVNEKLFF. The CDR3 nucleotides are TGCGCCAGCAGCTTGGGCGGGACAGGGGTAAATGAAAAACTGTTTTTT. This rearrangement joins TRBV5-1 to TRBJ1-4; 10 positions match TRBD1. Looked up from germline, CDR1 is SGHRS and CDR2 is YFSETQ. The CDR3 totals 16 residues. Unmatched junction bases numbered 4, after V lost 0 bases and J lost 5 bases.

The V call is TRBV2, the J call TRBJ2-1, with 12 bases lining up with TRBD2. The CDR3 extends over 17 amino acids. V shed 6 bases, J shed 6 bases, and the junction held 12 bases outside the gene matches. CDR1 is SNHLY and CDR2 is FYNNEI in the germline V gene. CDR3 protein: CASSSLLAGGPSNEQFF. CDR3 in DNA: TGTGCCAGCAGCTCACTCCTAGCGGGAGGGCCTAGCAATGAGCAGTTCTTC.

The chain combines TRBV29-1 with TRBJ2-1, with 8 bases fitting TRBD1. The V gene's germline CDR1 is SQVTM and CDR2 ANQGSEA. The CDR3 has 12 amino acids. Unmatched junction bases numbered 3, after V lost 7 bases and J lost 4 bases. CDR3 DNA: TGCAGCGCGGACAGGGTGTACAATGAGCAGTTCTTC. Translating gives CSADRVYNEQFF.

This clone was detected once. The chain combines TRBV6-5 with TRBJ2-7, with a weak D call TRBD1 (6 bases). V was clipped by 0 bases and J by 1 base, with 13 bases between them. Germline assignment: CDR1 MNHEY and CDR2 SVGAGI. This CDR3 is built from 16 residues. CDR3 bases: TGTGCCAGCAGTTACTCGATTTTGGACAGTTCCTACGAGCAGTACTTC. Its protein is CASSYSILDSSYEQYF.

The rearrangement links TRBV6-1 to TRBJ1-4, with 9 bases identical to TRBD1. V was clipped by 8 bases and J by 3 bases; unmatched bases: 1. The CDR3 spans 13 residues. Germline-derived CDR1 and CDR2 are MNHNS and SASEGT. The CDR3 sequence: CASRDRANEKLFF. The DNA of the CDR3 is TGTGCCAGCCGGGACAGGGCTAATGAAAAACTGTTTTTT.

V gene TRBV6-1 combines with J gene TRBJ2-2; 8 nucleotides line up with TRBD2. The CDR3 sequence is 15 residues long. CDR1 and CDR2 from the germline V gene are MNHNS and SASEGT. Losses at the gene ends were 6 bases for V and 3 bases for J; bases not matched to a gene: 6. The CDR3, as DNA: TGTGCCAGCAGATCCGGGGGGGCCGACACCGGGGAGCTGTTTTTT. Its protein is CASRSGGADTGELFF.